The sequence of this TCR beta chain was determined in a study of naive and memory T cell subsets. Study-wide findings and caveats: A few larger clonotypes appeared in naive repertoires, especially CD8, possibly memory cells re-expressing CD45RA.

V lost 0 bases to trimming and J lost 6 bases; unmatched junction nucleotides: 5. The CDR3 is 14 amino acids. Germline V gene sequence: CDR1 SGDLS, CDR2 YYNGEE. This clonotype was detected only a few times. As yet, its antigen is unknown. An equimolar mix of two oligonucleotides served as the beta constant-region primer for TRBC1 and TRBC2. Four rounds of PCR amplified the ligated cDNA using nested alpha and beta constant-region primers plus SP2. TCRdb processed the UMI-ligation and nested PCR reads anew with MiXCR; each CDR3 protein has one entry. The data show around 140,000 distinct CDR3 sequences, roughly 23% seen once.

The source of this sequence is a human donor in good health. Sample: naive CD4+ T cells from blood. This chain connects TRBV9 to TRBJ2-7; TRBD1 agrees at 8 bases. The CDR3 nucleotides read TGTGCCAGCAGCGTAGTGCAGGGGGCAGGCGAGCAGTACTTC. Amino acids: CASSVVQGAGEQYF.